This T cell receptor (beta chain) emerged from a study of T-cell memory formation after mild COVID-19. About the study: TCR clusters largely stayed donor specific. Whole-study findings and limits: Of the contracting clones, CD4+ ones lay mainly in CM and EM, and CD8+ ones in EMRA. Still unconfirmed is whether the second-wave clones peaking on day 37 recognized SARS-CoV-2. Certain responding clones were present in pre-infection memory, suggesting participation of cross-reactive memory.

Using its own MiXCR run on the 5' RACE reads, TCRdb lists one record per CDR3 protein. This table has about 560,000 distinct CDR3 sequences, roughly 18% appearing once. A few counts support this clonotype. The target antigen is unknown. From germline, CDR1 is SEHNR and CDR2 FQNEAQ (reference sequence). The CDR3 has 19 residues. V lost 4 bases, J lost 2 bases, and 15 bases stayed unmatched. V and J are TRBV7-9 and TRBJ2-7; 12 bases line up with TRBD1. The source material was PBMCs or a T cell subset sorted from them (not recorded which). The TCR originated in an adult woman who had mild COVID-19 (a few samples of this study predate the infection). Cell type and time point are not known. The chain's CDR3 is CASSYASRGQGARTYEQYF. CDR3 coding DNA: TGTGCCAGCAGCTACGCATCGAGGGGACAGGGGGCGCGAACCTACGAGCAGTACTTC.